The clone carrying this T cell receptor (beta chain) was observed many times. Its antigen is not identified. The sample is drawn from a study of T cells in Graves' hyperthyroidism and ophthalmopathy. As for the study in general: Peripheral blood samples were taken at initial diagnosis, prior to any treatment.

TCR beta CDR3 regions were amplified from RNA transcripts. The HTBI primer set was used in a first-round RT-PCR of the TCR CDR3. In TCRdb, the multiplex PCR reads were re-called with MiXCR into one record per CDR3 protein. In the table there are around 110,000 distinct CDR3 sequences, more than 15% of which are singletons. The germline V gene has CDR1 DFQATT and CDR2 SNEGSKA (reference sequence). The CDR3 is made up of 19 amino acids. J lost 5 bases, V lost 5 bases, and 17 bases had no gene match. Stable disease denoted Graves' hyperthyroidism without ophthalmopathy progression within 18 months. Orbital computed tomography and thyroid ultrasound, together with serum TRAb and thyroxine and clinical symptoms, were used for diagnoses. Overall study results and limits: Most clonotypes expanded in the thyroid (above 0.001) were also present in blood.

The receptor was isolated from a woman aged 45-65 years with Graves' hyperthyroidism. The chain combines TRBV20-1 with TRBJ2-5, with 16 positions matching TRBD2. The sequencing sample was made of blood. CDR3 sequence reads: CSAPLPLGTSGRAGETQYF. The DNA for the CDR3 is TGCAGTGCTCCCCTACCCCTTGGGACTAGCGGGAGGGCCGGGGAGACCCAGTACTTC.